This is a list of T cell receptor beta chains from one sample in a study of cytomegalovirus exposure and HLA in healthy donors. Using immunoSEQ multiplex PCR, the repertoire was profiled, and TCRdb retains in-frame clones only, with some absent. The sample contains 210,000 or so clones, roughly 79% of which appear only once. Sequenced material: PBMCs. The receptors were sampled from a middle-aged woman in good health and CMV-seronegative. Both conserved end residues are trimmed from each CDR3.

V gene	J gene	CDR3 protein
TRBV7-3	TRBJ2-3	ASSAAAYLGVTQY
TRBV19	TRBJ1-2	ASSIRRSDYGYT
TRBV4-1	TRBJ1-5	ASSHTGVEQPQH
TRBV15	TRBJ2-5	ATSRDGGDRQETQY
TRBV5-6	TRBJ1-4	ASSLGGGQGEEKLF
TRBV10-2	TRBJ1-2	ASSEAGLPAGYT
TRBV6-1	TRBJ1-1	ASSVQTVNTEAF
TRBV15	TRBJ2-7	ATSRETGSSYEQY
TRBV5-1	TRBJ1-2	ASSPGQGTYGYT
TRBV6-5	TRBJ1-3	ASSPPGSGNTIY
TRBV18	TRBJ1-1	ASSPGQGAWTEAF
TRBV7-6	TRBJ1-6	ASSLQGANSPLH
TRBV6-5	TRBJ2-1	ASSSPSGGHNEQF
TRBV30	TRBJ1-5	AWSVVADNQPQH
TRBV29-1	TRBJ2-1	SVEPTGGGGSYNEQF
TRBV7-2	TRBJ1-5	ASSAGPGNQPQH
TRBV7-8	TRBJ1-5	ASSLSINQPQH
TRBV2	TRBJ2-5	AGGTSPPEETQY
TRBV28	TRBJ2-4	ASRAAGTKNIQY
TRBV9	TRBJ1-2	ASSVAGLSNYGYT
TRBV10-2	TRBJ1-1	ATQQVLREAF
TRBV4-3	TRBJ2-3	ASSQDPADTQY
TRBV19	TRBJ2-5	ASSSATSGWGTQY
TRBV10-2	TRBJ2-7	ASSQLAGVYEQY
TRBV28	TRBJ1-6	ASSLIGTEYNSPLH
TRBV7-9	TRBJ1-4	SSSFREPNEKLF
TRBV6-1	TRBJ1-1	ASSVDREAF
TRBV7-3	TRBJ1-3	ASSLIYSGNTIY
TRBV5-8	TRBJ2-5	ASKDRGKETQY
TRBV19	TRBJ1-3	ASSIRTVSGNTIY
TRBV11-2	TRBJ2-5	ASSPNAGQGKETQY
TRBV15	TRBJ1-1	ATSRKQGASEAF
TRBV7-8	TRBJ2-4	ASSLSGRKNIQY
TRBV5-6	TRBJ1-1	ASSWGVSGTEAF
TRBV5-4	TRBJ1-2	ASSFAGTGGSGYT
TRBV18	TRBJ1-1	ASSQGGVDTEAF
TRBV5-1	TRBJ1-2	ASSLSLKTGWGYT
TRBV29-1	TRBJ1-6	SVEERRGSPLH
TRBV5-8	TRBJ1-3	ASSSLGGFSGNTIY
TRBV2	TRBJ2-5	ASTPMTSGGETQY
TRBV29-1	TRBJ2-7	SVNGGGEFTYEQY
TRBV4-1	TRBJ1-1	ASSQGQATNTEAF
TRBV10-3	TRBJ1-1	AISEVQADTEAF
TRBV5-1	TRBJ2-5	ASSRDSQETQY
TRBV7-6	TRBJ2-7	ASSLQPDRENEQY
TRBV6-1	TRBJ1-2	ASGGEQGRGYT
TRBV28	TRBJ2-1	ASSFSGGFNEQF
TRBV14	TRBJ1-6	ASSQRTGGRNSPLH
TRBV15	TRBJ2-3	ATSSPGQGAEDTQY
TRBV9	TRBJ1-1	ASSPRDRGSTEAF
TRBV2	TRBJ2-3	ASSDPGLAQY
TRBV4-3	TRBJ2-3	ASSQLGLRTDTQY
TRBV11-3	TRBJ1-1	ASSLVQGNTEAF
TRBV19	TRBJ2-7	ASSIDLGGEQY
TRBV19	TRBJ2-2	ASSYGTGGTGELF
TRBV11-2	TRBJ2-2	ASSSLQGNTGELF
TRBV7-6	TRBJ2-3	ATAGRDSRTDTQY
TRBV7-2	TRBJ2-1	ASSLIKGKRNEQF
TRBV30	TRBJ1-1	AWVRDRGPSTEAF
TRBV2	TRBJ1-2	ASSSGQGYYGYT